This paragraph covers one T cell receptor (beta chain) sequence. Some clones are missing from TCRdb's copy, which holds only in-frame ones; the method was immunoSEQ multiplex PCR. Seen here are roughly 300,000 clones, 65% to 90% observed once, and the top ten hold about an eighth. The data originate from a study of blood T cell repertoires in COVID-19. Overall study: In each case, the material was cDNA or gDNA derived from T cells, B-cell-depleted T cells, or PBMCs.

The CDR3 has 19 residues. Germline CDR1 SGHRS, CDR2 YFSETQ. Trimming stripped 0 bases from V and 1 base from J, with 22 bases between. Specimen: peripheral blood. The receptor was isolated from a human donor in a cohort sampled during active COVID-19. The rearrangement links TRBV5-1 to TRBJ1-2; TRBD1 is a possible D gene (5 bases). Here the CDR3 reads CASSLGAGRGFPRNYGYTF. The CDR3 DNA reads as TGCGCCAGCAGCTTGGGAGCGGGGCGAGGCTTCCCCCGTAACTATGGCTACACCTTC. The full variable domain, with the rest looked up from reference TRBV5-1 and TRBJ1-2, is KAGVTQTPRYLIKTRGQQVTLSCSPISGHRSVSWYQQTPGQGLQFLFEYFSETQRNKGNFPGRFSGRQFSNSRSEMNVSTLELGDSALYLCASSLGAGRGFPRNYGYTFGSGTRLTVV.